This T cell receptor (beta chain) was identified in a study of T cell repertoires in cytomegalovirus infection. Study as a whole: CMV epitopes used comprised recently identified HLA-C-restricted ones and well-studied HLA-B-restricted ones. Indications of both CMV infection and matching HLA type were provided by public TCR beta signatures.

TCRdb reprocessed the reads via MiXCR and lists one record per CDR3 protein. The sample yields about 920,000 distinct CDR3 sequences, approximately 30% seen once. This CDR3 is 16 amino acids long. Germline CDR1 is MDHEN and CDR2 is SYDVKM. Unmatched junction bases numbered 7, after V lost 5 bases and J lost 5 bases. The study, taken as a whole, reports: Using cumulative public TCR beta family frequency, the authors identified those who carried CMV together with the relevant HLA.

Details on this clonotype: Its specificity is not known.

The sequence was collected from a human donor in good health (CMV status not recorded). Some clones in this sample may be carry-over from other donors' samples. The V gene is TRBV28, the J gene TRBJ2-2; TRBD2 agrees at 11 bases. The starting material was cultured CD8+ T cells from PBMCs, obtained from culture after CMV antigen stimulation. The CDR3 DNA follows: TGTGCCAGCAGTGTTCTAGCGGGGGGCGGAACCGGGGAGCTGTTTTTT. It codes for CASSVLAGGGTGELFF.